The rows below give T cell receptor beta chains drawn from one sample of a study of monozygotic twins with cystic fibrosis. The assay was immunoSEQ multiplex PCR, and TCRdb's table has in-frame clones only and misses some. Among about 35,000 clones, around 66% were seen once, and the ten largest hold 0.7% to 1%. Source material: blood. These receptors all stem from a girl aged 10 to 17 with cystic fibrosis. CDR3s include the opening cysteine and the closing phenylalanine or tryptophan. Each record gives: D gene, V gene, CDR3 protein. D genes are given only for firm matches.

>.|TRBV10-3
CAISVGGSTEAFF
>.|TRBV11-2
CASSSGGSHRSGANVLTF
>TRBD2|TRBV4-3
CASSQASGRSYEQYF
>.|TRBV11-2
CASSAWVRLETQYF
>.|TRBV30
CACDRFNTEAFF
>.|TRBV9
CASSVGDLGKLFF
>TRBD2|TRBV2
CASRVGLAGTDTQYF
>.|TRBV5-6
CASSLMLETQYF
>.|TRBV18
CASSPGGNPDTQYF
>.|TRBV19
CASSRRSPADQETQYF
>.|TRBV19
CASSIGLAEAFF
>.|TRBV7-2
CASSLNQGGTYEQYF
>.|TRBV18
CASFPRADETQYF
>.|TRBV4-3
CASSQDRGTQYF
>.|TRBV29-1
CSVGKGAEAFF
>.|TRBV28
CASRPNGVGNQPQHF